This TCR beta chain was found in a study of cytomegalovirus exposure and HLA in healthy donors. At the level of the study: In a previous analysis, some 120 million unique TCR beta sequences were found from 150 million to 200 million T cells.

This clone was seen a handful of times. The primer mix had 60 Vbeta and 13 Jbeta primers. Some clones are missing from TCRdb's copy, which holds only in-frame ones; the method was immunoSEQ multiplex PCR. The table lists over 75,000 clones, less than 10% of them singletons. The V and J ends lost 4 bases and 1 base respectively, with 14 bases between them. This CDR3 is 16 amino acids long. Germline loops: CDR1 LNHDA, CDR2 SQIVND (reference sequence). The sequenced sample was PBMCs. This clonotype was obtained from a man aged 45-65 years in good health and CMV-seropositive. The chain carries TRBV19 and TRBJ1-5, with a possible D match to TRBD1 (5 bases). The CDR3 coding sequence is TGTGCCAGTAGTACGTTTCTGGCAGGGAGCAATCAGCCCCAGCATTTT. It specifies CASSTFLAGSNQPQHF.